Only one count was recorded for the clone carrying this TCR beta chain. Its matching antigen is unknown. Germline-derived CDR1 and CDR2 are SGHTA and FQGNSA. The ends were cut back, 7 bases at V and 2 bases at J, with 14 bases in the middle. This CDR3 has 14 amino acids. The entry originates in a study of regulatory T cells in long-lasting Graves disease. Study as a whole: Antithyroid drug intake by newly diagnosed Graves' patients had lasted under 3 months.

Construction of TCR beta libraries relied on iRepertoire HTBI primers and on Arm-PCR targeting CDR3 regions. TCRdb itself ran the multiplex PCR reads through MiXCR, one entry per CDR3 protein. The table has a few hundred thousand distinct CDR3 sequences, around 21% seen once. General study findings and limits: Persistent disease was associated with favored TRBV28 usage and with favored use of TRBJ1-2 and TRBJ2-5.

Time point here: newly diagnosed GD, antithyroid drugs for less than 3 months. The authors made the TCR library using RNA they extracted from PBMCs. Investigators report Graves' disease was diagnosed under American Thyroid Association guidelines. The chain is built from TRBV7-2 and TRBJ2-5, with a possible D match to TRBD1 (6 bases). The origin of this receptor is a female donor with Graves disease. Sequenced material: peripheral blood mononuclear cells (PBMCs), taken at new diagnosis, from a patient treated with antithyroid drugs. The CDR3 coding sequence is TGTGCCAGCACCCCGGGACACGAACAAGAGACCCAGTACTTC. Translation: CASTPGHEQETQYF.